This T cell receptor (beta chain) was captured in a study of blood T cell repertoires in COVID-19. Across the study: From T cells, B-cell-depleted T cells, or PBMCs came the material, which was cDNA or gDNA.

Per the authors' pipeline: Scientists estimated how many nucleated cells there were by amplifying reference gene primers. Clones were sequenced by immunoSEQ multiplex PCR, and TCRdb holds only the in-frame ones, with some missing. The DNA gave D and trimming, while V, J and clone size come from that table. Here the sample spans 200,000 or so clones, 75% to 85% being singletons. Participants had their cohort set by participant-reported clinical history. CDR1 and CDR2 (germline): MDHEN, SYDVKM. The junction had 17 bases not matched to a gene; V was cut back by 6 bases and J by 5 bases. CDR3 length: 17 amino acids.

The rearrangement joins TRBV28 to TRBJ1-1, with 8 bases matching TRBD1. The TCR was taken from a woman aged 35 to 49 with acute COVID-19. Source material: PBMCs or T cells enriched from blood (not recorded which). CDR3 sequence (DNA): TGTGCCAGCAGCGATTATCTGACAGGGGTGTCGGGAACTGAAGCTTTCTTT. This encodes CASSDYLTGVSGTEAFF.